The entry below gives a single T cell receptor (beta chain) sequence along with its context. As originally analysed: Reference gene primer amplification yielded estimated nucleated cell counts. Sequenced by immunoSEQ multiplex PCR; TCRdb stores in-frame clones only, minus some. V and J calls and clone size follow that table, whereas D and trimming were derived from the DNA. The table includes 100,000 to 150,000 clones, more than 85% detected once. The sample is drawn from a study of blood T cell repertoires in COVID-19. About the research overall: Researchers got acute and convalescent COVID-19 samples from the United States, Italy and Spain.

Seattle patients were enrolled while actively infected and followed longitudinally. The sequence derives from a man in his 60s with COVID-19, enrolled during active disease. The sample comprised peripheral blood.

The CDR3 sequence: CASSYTGTEAFF. CDR3 bases: TGTGCCAGCAGTTATACGGGGACTGAAGCTTTCTTT. The gene calls are TRBV6-5 and TRBJ1-1; no firm D call. V was pared by 3 bases and J by 5 bases, with 7 bases between. Germline V lookup: CDR1 MNHEY, CDR2 SVGAGI. This CDR3 is built from 12 residues.